Sequencing of this TCR beta chain was carried out in a study of CD8+CD57+ T cells in acquired aplastic anemia. As for the study in general: Sorted cells (CD4+ and CD8+) yielded DNA amounts that averaged approximately 3 ug.

This clonotype appeared once. The antigen remains undetermined. Sequencing involved patients with CD8+CD57+ cell expansion previously shown by flow cytometry. As a group, the patients uniformly had severe acquired aplastic anemia. No therapy was given to patients before blood sampling. The use of genomic DNA as template underpinned the TCR beta VDJ and CDR3 profiling. TCRdb reprocessed the reads with MiXCR, giving one entry per CDR3 protein. This table has roughly 160,000 distinct CDR3 sequences, about two thirds appearing once. The germline V gene has CDR1 MGHDK and CDR2 SYGVNS. The CDR3 spans 15 residues. Trimming removed 6 bases from V and 3 bases from J, with 18 bases in between. Study outcomes and limitations: For CD8+ Simpson's diversity, patients and controls showed no significant difference.

The sequenced sample consisted of sorted CD4+, CD8+, or CD8+CD57+ T cells (not recorded which) from PBMCs. The origin of this receptor is a human donor with aplastic anemia. The chain combines TRBV25-1 with TRBJ2-7; tentatively, D is TRBD1 (6 bases). The CDR3 DNA reads as TGTGCCAGCAGCCAACTCCCGCAGGGGATCTACGAGCAGTACTTC. Its protein product is CASSQLPQGIYEQYF.